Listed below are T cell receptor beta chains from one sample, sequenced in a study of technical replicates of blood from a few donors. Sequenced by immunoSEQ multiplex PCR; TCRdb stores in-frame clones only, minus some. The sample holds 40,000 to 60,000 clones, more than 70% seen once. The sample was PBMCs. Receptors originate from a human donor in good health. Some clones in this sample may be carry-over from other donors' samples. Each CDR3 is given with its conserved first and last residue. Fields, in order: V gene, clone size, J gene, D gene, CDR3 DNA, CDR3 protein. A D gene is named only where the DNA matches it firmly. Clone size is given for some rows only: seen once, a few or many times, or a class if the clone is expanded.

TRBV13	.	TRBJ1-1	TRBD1	TGTGCCAGCAGGACTGGGAAGGGGGCTACTGAAGCTTTCTTT	CASRTGKGATEAFF
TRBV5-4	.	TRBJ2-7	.	TGTGCCAGCAGCGTATTAACAGGCATTACCTCCTACGAGCAGTACTTC	CASSVLTGITSYEQYF
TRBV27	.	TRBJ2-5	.	TGTGCCAGCAGCCGCACTAGTTTCCCGAAGACCCAGTACTTC	CASSRTSFPKTQYF
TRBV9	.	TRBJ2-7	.	TGTGCCAGCAGTCCGGGACACAACTCCTACGAGCAGTACTTC	CASSPGHNSYEQYF
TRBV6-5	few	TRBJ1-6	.	TGTGCCAGCAGTTCCGTGGGGGGTTCACCCCTCCACTTT	CASSSVGGSPLHF
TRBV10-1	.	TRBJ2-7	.	TGCGCCAGCAAAGACTCACAGGGCTACGAGCAGTACTTC	CASKDSQGYEQYF
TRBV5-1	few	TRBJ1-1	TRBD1	TGCGCCAGCAGCCGACAGGGGAACACTGAAGCTTTCTTT	CASSRQGNTEAFF
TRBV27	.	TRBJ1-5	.	TGTGCCAGCAGTTTAAGCAGGGATCAGCCCCAGCATTTT	CASSLSRDQPQHF
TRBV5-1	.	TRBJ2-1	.	TGCGCCAGCCACGAACGGGACTGGGGGAGAAATGAGCAGTTCTTC	CASHERDWGRNEQFF
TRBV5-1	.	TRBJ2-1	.	TGCGCCAGCAGCTTGGGCGGAAGGGGAAATTACAATGAGCAGTTCTTC	CASSLGGRGNYNEQFF
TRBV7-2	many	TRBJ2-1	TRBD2	TGTGCCAGCAGCCGGTCCGGGACTAGCGGGGGGCCTAGGGGGGAGCAGTTCTTC	CASSRSGTSGGPRGEQFF
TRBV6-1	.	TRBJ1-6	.	TGTGCCACCTCCCCCCGCGGGTATAATTCACCCCTCCACTTT	CATSPRGYNSPLHF
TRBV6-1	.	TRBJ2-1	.	TGTGCCAGCAACCGCGGAGAATACAATGAGCAGTTCTTC	CASNRGEYNEQFF
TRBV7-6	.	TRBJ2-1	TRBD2	TGTGCCAGCAGCCTCCAGCGGGAGAAGCAGTTCTTC	CASSLQREKQFF
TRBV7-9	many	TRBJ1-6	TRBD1	TGTGCCAGCAGCGCGGACAGGGGGTCTTATGCACCCCTCCACTTT	CASSADRGSYAPLHF
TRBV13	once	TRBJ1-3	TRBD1	TGTGCCAGCAGCTTAGGCGGGGCAGGGGGACTGGGAGACACCATATATTTT	CASSLGGAGGLGDTIYF
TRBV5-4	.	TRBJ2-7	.	TGTGCCAGCAGCTTGGGTGGGGGCGCGAGCTCCTACGAGCAGTACTTC	CASSLGGGASSYEQYF
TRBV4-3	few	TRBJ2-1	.	TGCGCCAGCAGCCAAGCTACGAGCTACAATGAGCAGTTCTTC	CASSQATSYNEQFF
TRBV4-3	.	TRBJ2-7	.	TGCGCCAGCAGCCAAACGCTAGCTTACGAGCAGTACTTC	CASSQTLAYEQYF
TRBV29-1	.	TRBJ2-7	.	TGCAGCGTTGAGACAGGATTCTACGAGCAGTACTTC	CSVETGFYEQYF
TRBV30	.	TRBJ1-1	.	TGTGCCTGGAGTGTACGTCAGGCCACTGAAGCTTTCTTT	CAWSVRQATEAFF
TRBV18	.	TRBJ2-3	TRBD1	TGTGCCAGCTCACTACAGCGACAGGGAAGGTGGACAGATACGCAGTATTTT	CASSLQRQGRWTDTQYF
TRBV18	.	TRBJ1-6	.	TGTGCCAGCTCTCCTACTCCTCAGGGCAATTCACCCCTCCACTTT	CASSPTPQGNSPLHF
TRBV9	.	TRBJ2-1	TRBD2	TGTGCCAGCAGCGTAGGGCGGGAGGGCGTGGCTGAGCAGTTCTTC	CASSVGREGVAEQFF
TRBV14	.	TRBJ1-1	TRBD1	TGTGCCAGCAGCCAAGAAGATCAGGGGGACAGGAGGAACACTGAAGCTTTCTTT	CASSQEDQGDRRNTEAFF
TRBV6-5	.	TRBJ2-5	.	TGTGCCAGCAGTATACAGGGAGGGGAGACCCAGTACTTC	CASSIQGGETQYF
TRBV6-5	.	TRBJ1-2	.	TGTGCCAGCAGTTACTTGGACTCCCTTAGTAATGGCTACACCTTC	CASSYLDSLSNGYTF
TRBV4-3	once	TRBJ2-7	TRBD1	TGCGCCAGCAGCCAAGGGACAGGGGTCGGGTACGAGCAGTACTTC	CASSQGTGVGYEQYF
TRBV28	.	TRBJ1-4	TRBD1	TGTGCCAGCAACAAATACAGGGGGCAATTGGGGCAACCTAATGAAAAACTGTTTTTT	CASNKYRGQLGQPNEKLFF
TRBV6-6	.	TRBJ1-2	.	TGTGCCAGCACCGACACCGCGGGGGGCTACACCTTC	CASTDTAGGYTF
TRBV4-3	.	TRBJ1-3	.	TGCGCCAGCAGCCAAGATCGGCAGGGCGGAAACACCATATATTTT	CASSQDRQGGNTIYF
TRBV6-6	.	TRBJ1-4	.	TGTGCCAGCAGTTACTCGGCAGGGTTAGCTGAAAAACTGTTTTTT	CASSYSAGLAEKLFF
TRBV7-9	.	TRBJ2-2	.	TGTGCCAGCAGCTCCGGGTCCGGGGAGCTGTTTTTT	CASSSGSGELFF
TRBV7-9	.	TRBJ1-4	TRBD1	TGTGCCAGCAGCTTGGGACAGGGACTAAATGAAAAACTGTTTTTT	CASSLGQGLNEKLFF
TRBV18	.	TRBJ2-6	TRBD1	TGTGCCAGCTCATCGGACAGGTTGACTTCTGGGGCCAACGTCCTGACTTTC	CASSSDRLTSGANVLTF
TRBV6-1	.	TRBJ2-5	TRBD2	TGTGCCAGCGGACGGCGGGGGGAGACCCAGTACTTC	CASGRRGETQYF
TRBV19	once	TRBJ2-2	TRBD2	TGTGCCAGTAGCTCGGGACTAACGAACACCGGGGAGCTGTTTTTT	CASSSGLTNTGELFF
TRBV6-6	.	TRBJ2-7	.	TGTGCCAGCAGTTATGCGGAGAGCTCCTACGAGCAGTACTTC	CASSYAESSYEQYF
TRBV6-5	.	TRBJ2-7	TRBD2	TGTGCCAGCAGTAGAGGGACTAGCGAGAACTACGAGCAGTACTTC	CASSRGTSENYEQYF
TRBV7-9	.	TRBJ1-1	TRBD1	TGTGCCAGCAAGACAGGGGGGAACACTGAAGCTTTCTTT	CASKTGGNTEAFF
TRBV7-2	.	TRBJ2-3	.	TGTGCCAGCAGCCAGGGGGGATCCACAGATACGCAGTATTTT	CASSQGGSTDTQYF
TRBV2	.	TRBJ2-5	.	TGTGCCAGCAGTGAACTTACGAGGACCCAGTACTTC	CASSELTRTQYF
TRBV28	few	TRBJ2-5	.	TGTGCCAGCAGTTTACGAGAGACCCAGTACTTC	CASSLRETQYF
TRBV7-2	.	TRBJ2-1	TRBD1	TGTGCCAGCAGCTTACGGACAGGGCGGGATGAGCAGTTCTTC	CASSLRTGRDEQFF
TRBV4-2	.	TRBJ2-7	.	TGTGCCAGCAGCCAAGCCATGGGCAGGTCCTACGAGCAGTACTTC	CASSQAMGRSYEQYF
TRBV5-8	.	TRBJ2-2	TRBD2	TGTGCCAGCAGCCCCCGGACTAGCCGCGCTGGGGAGCTGTTTTTT	CASSPRTSRAGELFF
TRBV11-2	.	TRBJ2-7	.	TGTGCCAGCAGCTTAGGGTCTTTATGGCAGGGCTACGAGCAGTACTTC	CASSLGSLWQGYEQYF
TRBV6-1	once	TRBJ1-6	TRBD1	TGTGCCAGCACCGGACAGGGGGCGGTCAATTCACCCCTCCACTTT	CASTGQGAVNSPLHF
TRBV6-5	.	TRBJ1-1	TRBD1	TGTGCCAGCAGTTACTGGGGGACAGGCCTGAACACTGAAGCTTTCTTT	CASSYWGTGLNTEAFF
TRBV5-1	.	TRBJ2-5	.	TGCGCCAGCAGCTTGAGGGACAACCAAGAGACCCAGTACTTC	CASSLRDNQETQYF
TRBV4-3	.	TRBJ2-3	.	TGCGCCAGCAGCCAAGTCACACCTCCGGATACGCAGTATTTT	CASSQVTPPDTQYF
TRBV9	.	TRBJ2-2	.	TGTGCCAGCAGCCCAATGCGGGGGCTGGTCGTTATTACCGGGGAGCTGTTTTTT	CASSPMRGLVVITGELFF